These T cell receptor beta chains were read from a single sample in a study of blood T cell repertoires in COVID-19. Here immunoSEQ multiplex PCR was the method, and the copy in TCRdb shows in-frame clones only, minus some. This sample yields 30,000 to 40,000 clones, of which 87% are seen a single time; about 1.9% belongs to the top ten. Sequencing was performed on peripheral blood. These TCRs come from a man aged 50-60 years with active or convalescent COVID-19. CDR3s include the opening cysteine and the closing phenylalanine or tryptophan. A D gene is named only where the DNA matches it firmly. Where a row states a size, it is once, few, many or the class of an expanded clone; other rows omit it.

>TRBV2|-|TRBJ2-1|-
TGTGCCAGCAGTGGCCAGGGGACAAATTACAATGAGCAGTTCTTC
CASSGQGTNYNEQFF
>TRBV18|TRBD2|TRBJ2-1|-
TGTGCCAGCTCACGGGCTAGCGGGGGGTCCTACAATGAGCAGTTCTTC
CASSRASGGSYNEQFF
>TRBV28|-|TRBJ1-4|once
TGTGCCAGCAGTTTAAGGGGAAGGGGAACTAATGAAAAACTGTTTTTT
CASSLRGRGTNEKLFF
>TRBV28|-|TRBJ2-4|-
TGTGCCAGCAGTTTACAACCGCGGATGCTAGCCAAAAACATTCAGTACTTC
CASSLQPRMLAKNIQYF
>TRBV7-8|-|TRBJ2-3|-
TGTGCCAGCAGCTTAGAAGGGGGAAGCACAGATACGCAGTATTTT
CASSLEGGSTDTQYF
>TRBV24-1|TRBD1|TRBJ2-5|once
TGTGCCACCAGTGAAACGACAGGGTTAGGAGAGACCCAGTACTTC
CATSETTGLGETQYF
>TRBV5-1|TRBD1|TRBJ1-2|-
TGCGCCAGCAGCTTGGCCTGGACAGGCCAGTTATATGGCTACACCTTC
CASSLAWTGQLYGYTF
>TRBV5-5|-|TRBJ1-2|-
TGTGCCAGCAGCTTGGTTTTTTTGATTAGTGGTGGCTACACCTTC
CASSLVFLISGGYTF
>TRBV7-9|-|TRBJ2-5|-
TGTGCCAGCACCCTAAGGCGGGGATCAGGGGAGACCCAGTACTTC
CASTLRRGSGETQYF
>TRBV6-6|-|TRBJ2-3|-
TGTGCCAGCAGGCGGCAGGGCCCAGATACGCAGTATTTT
CASRRQGPDTQYF
>TRBV28|TRBD1|TRBJ1-1|once
TGTGCCAGCAGTTTAATCCCCGACAGGGCTGAAGCTTTCTTT
CASSLIPDRAEAFF
>TRBV29-1|-|TRBJ2-5|-
TGCAGCGTTGAAGGGCCCGAAGAGACCCAGTACTTC
CSVEGPEETQYF
>TRBV6-2/TRBV6-3|TRBD2|TRBJ2-7|-
TGTGCCAGCAGCGACTCACGCAAAGGGCGGGAGAGGTACGAGCAGTACTTC
CASSDSRKGRERYEQYF
>TRBV15|-|TRBJ2-7|-
TGTGCCACCAGCTCAGGGGCCTCCTACGAGCAGTACTTC
CATSSGASYEQYF
>TRBV2|TRBD2|TRBJ2-3|-
TGTGCCAGCAATCTACTAGCGGGAGGAGGAGATACGCAGTATTTT
CASNLLAGGGDTQYF
>TRBV5-4|TRBD1|TRBJ2-7|-
TGTGCCAGCAGCTTGGACGGGACAGCCACCTACGAGCAGTACTTC
CASSLDGTATYEQYF
>TRBV30|TRBD2|TRBJ2-7|-
TGTGCCTGGACGTTACTAGCGGGAGGCCCCTACGAGCAGTACTTC
CAWTLLAGGPYEQYF
>TRBV4-1|TRBD2|TRBJ2-2|-
TGCGCCAGCAGCCAAGAGGGTAGAGGGAGGGCGACCACCGGGGAGCTGTTTTTT
CASSQEGRGRATTGELFF
>TRBV24-1|TRBD2|TRBJ2-2|-
TGTGCCACCAGTGATTTGCTGGAGCGGGAGGGCCCCGGGGAGCTGTTTTTT
CATSDLLEREGPGELFF
>TRBV12-2|-|TRBJ2-7|-
TGTGCAAGTCGCTTCGGACTAGCGGGGGGCTCCTACGAGCAGTACTTC
CASRFGLAGGSYEQYF
>TRBV16|TRBD1|TRBJ1-3|-
TGTGCCAGCAGCCAAAGCAGGACAGGCTCGACTGGAAACACCATATATTTT
CASSQSRTGSTGNTIYF
>TRBV5-4|TRBD2|TRBJ2-5|once
TGTGCCAGCAGCTTGGAGGCGGGGACTAGCGGGAGCCAGTACTTC
CASSLEAGTSGSQYF
>TRBV28|-|TRBJ2-7|-
TGTGCCAGCAGTTTCAACGGGAGATACGAGCAGTACTTC
CASSFNGRYEQYF
>TRBV10-3|TRBD1|TRBJ2-7|-
TGTGCCATCAGTGGAGGGGACAGGGACTACGAGCAGTACTTC
CAISGGDRDYEQYF
>TRBV6-5|TRBD2|TRBJ2-3|-
TGTGCCAGCAGTTACAAGGGACTAGCGGGTCAGGGGACGCAGTATTTT
CASSYKGLAGQGTQYF
>TRBV4-3|TRBD2|TRBJ2-7|once
TGCGCCAGCAGCCAAGATCAGGGCCTAGCGGGGGTCTACGAGCAGTACTTC
CASSQDQGLAGVYEQYF
>TRBV7-9|-|TRBJ2-5|-
TGTGCCAGCAGCTTAACCGCGGCGGAGACCCAGTACTTC
CASSLTAAETQYF
>TRBV10-3|TRBD2|TRBJ2-7|-
TGTGCCATCAGCCCGGGACTAGCGGGAGGTTCCTACGAGCAGTACTTC
CAISPGLAGGSYEQYF
>TRBV15|-|TRBJ1-4|-
TGTGCCACCAGCAGAGATATGAGCTCGAAACTGTTTTTT
CATSRDMSSKLFF
>TRBV5-1|TRBD2|TRBJ2-5|-
TGCGCCAGCAGCTTCCTAGCGGGAGGAGGGGAGACCCAGTACTTC
CASSFLAGGGETQYF
>TRBV28|-|TRBJ1-6|-
TGTGCCAGCAGTCGAAGTCTCCGAAGGGTTCAGCGGGCTAATTCACCCCTCCACTTT
CASSRSLRRVQRANSPLHF
>TRBV10-3|-|TRBJ2-5|-
TGTGCGACCAGCGAACAAGAGACCCAGTACTTC
CATSEQETQYF
>TRBV7-6|TRBD2|TRBJ2-2|few
TGTGCCAGCAGGAGACTAGCGGGAGGCACCGGGGAGCTGTTTTTT
CASRRLAGGTGELFF
>TRBV5-1|-|TRBJ2-1|-
TGCGCCAGCAGCTCCGGACCGGGGAATGAGCAGTTCTTC
CASSSGPGNEQFF
>TRBV7-6|-|TRBJ2-7|once
TGTGCCAGCAGCCACCCTCTGGGGGCGGTCTACGAGCAGTACTTC
CASSHPLGAVYEQYF
>TRBV7-9|TRBD1|TRBJ1-1|-
TGTGCCAGCAGCCCGACAGGGGGGTCCACTGAAGCTTTCTTT
CASSPTGGSTEAFF
>TRBV3-1/TRBV3-2|TRBD2|TRBJ2-7|-
TGTGCCAGCAGCTTAAACCGGGGGGGGTCCTACGAGCAGTACTTC
CASSLNRGGSYEQYF
>TRBV4-1|TRBD1|TRBJ1-5|-
TGCGCCAGCAGCCAAGATGATCAGGTCGCAGGGGGCTTCAATCAGCCCCAGCATTTT
CASSQDDQVAGGFNQPQHF
>TRBV28|TRBD2|TRBJ2-5|few
TGTGCCAGCAGTTCGCGACTAGCGGGATGGGAGACCCAGTACTTC
CASSSRLAGWETQYF
>TRBV10-1|-|TRBJ2-3|-
TGCGCCAGCAGTGAGTCGGGGCAGTTTCCGCAGTATTTT
CASSESGQFPQYF
>TRBV7-2|TRBD2|TRBJ2-5|-
TGTGCCAGCAGCTTAGAGAATAGCGGGAGCGGGGAGACCCAGTACTTC
CASSLENSGSGETQYF
>TRBV9|-|TRBJ2-1|-
TGTGCCAGCAGCGTAGCTACTCTAGGGGTAGCGGCCCATGAGCAGTTCTTC
CASSVATLGVAAHEQFF
>TRBV13|-|TRBJ1-2|-
TGTGCCAGCAGCCGTCGGAGGCGGGGTTCTGACTATGGCTACACCTTC
CASSRRRRGSDYGYTF
>TRBV11-3|TRBD1|TRBJ2-1|-
TGTGCCAGCAGCTTGGGACAGGGAGATATTGAGCAGTTCTTC
CASSLGQGDIEQFF
>TRBV7-2|-|TRBJ2-1|-
TGTGCCAGCAGCCGGAGGGGGCTCAATGAGCAGTTCTTC
CASSRRGLNEQFF
>TRBV7-3|-|TRBJ2-3|-
TGTGCCAGCAGCCAGCGGACTAGCACAGATACGCAGTATTTT
CASSQRTSTDTQYF